Below are 24 T cell receptor beta chains sequenced from a single sample in a study of CXCR3-negative and CXCR3-positive naive CD8 T cells. General observations from the study: Researchers report that CXCR3-positive naive cells carry more hydrophobic TRB CDR3s than CXCR3-negative naive cells.

The TRB libraries of cDNA were built by UMI-labeled 5' RACE. Each CDR3 protein gets one entry in TCRdb, which reprocessed the 5' RACE reads and gives no DNA. The specimen's table records about 92,000 distinct CDR3 sequences. The antigens these receptors bind are not known. Material for sequencing was naive CXCR3+ CD8+ T cells from blood. As for subset: CD45RO-CCR7+CD27+CD95- naive CD8+ T cells expressing CXCR3 (TNR3+). The receptors originated from a human donor in good health. Some clones in this sample may be carry-over from other donors' samples.

The chain joins TRBV29-1 to TRBJ2-1; TCRdb's assignment of TRBD2 cannot be checked, as there is no DNA. Germline values: CDR1 SQVTM, CDR2 ANQGSEA. This CDR3 spans 13 amino acids. CDR3 sequence reads: CSQRSGVTNEQFF.

CDR3 amino acids: CASSLVASTGELFF. The chain recombines TRBV28 with TRBJ2-2. CDR3 size: 14 residues. CDR1 and CDR2 from the germline V gene are MDHEN and SYDVKM. Full variable domain (remainder filled in from reference TRBV28 and TRBJ2-2): DVKVTQSSRYLVKRTGEKVFLECVQDMDHENMFWYRQDPGLGLRLIYFSYDVKMKEKGDIPEGYSVSREKKERFSLILESASTNQTSMYLCASSLVASTGELFFGEGSRLTVL.

The rearrangement joins TRBV28 to TRBJ2-7; TCRdb selects TRBD1, and the lack of DNA leaves this call unchecked. This CDR3 region has 15 residues. Per the germline V gene, CDR1 is MDHEN and CDR2 is SYDVKM. CDR3 sequence: CASSWGLGSSYEQYF. The variable domain in full, completed from reference TRBV28 and TRBJ2-7, reads DVKVTQSSRYLVKRTGEKVFLECVQDMDHENMFWYRQDPGLGLRLIYFSYDVKMKEKGDIPEGYSVSREKKERFSLILESASTNQTSMYLCASSWGLGSSYEQYFGPGTRLTVT.

The chain carries TRBV10-3 and TRBJ1-2. The CDR3 loop spans 14 amino acids. Per the germline V gene, CDR1 is ENHRY and CDR2 is SYGVKD. The CDR3 spells CAISESSGSYGYTF.

The chain uses TRBV11-2 and TRBJ2-4; TCRdb names TRBD1, which stays unverified in the absence of DNA. Germline CDR1 SGHAT, CDR2 FQNNGV. The CDR3 spans 16 residues. The CDR3 loop is CASSPGTREIKNIQYF.

The genes are TRBV2 and TRBJ2-7; TCRdb picks TRBD1, but there is no DNA to check that call. Germline CDR1 and CDR2: SNHLY and FYNNEI. This CDR3 contains 12 residues. CDR3 in amino acids: CASTQGINEQYF.

CDR3 in amino acids: CSVDEGIDYTF. The chain uses TRBV29-1 and TRBJ1-2. Per germline, CDR1 SQVTM and CDR2 ANQGSEA. This CDR3 contains 11 residues.

J is TRBJ2-4 and V is TRBV21-1. TRBV21-1 is noted as a pseudogene. This CDR3 region has 11 residues. The CDR3 loop is CASPGENIQYF.

The CDR3 is CSATTGGDPYEQYF. The V call is TRBV20-1, the J call TRBJ2-7; lacking DNA, the TRBD1 call made by TCRdb goes unchecked. Germline values: CDR1 DFQATT, CDR2 SNEGSKA (reference sequence). CDR3 length equals 14 residues.

The chain couples TRBV7-8 to TRBJ2-7; TCRdb's D gene call, TRBD1, goes unchecked for lack of DNA. The CDR3 runs 15 residues. Germline values: CDR1 SGHVS, CDR2 FQNEAQ. The CDR3 sequence is CASSLVGRTGDEQYF.

The chain employs TRBV28 and TRBJ2-7. Germline values: CDR1 MDHEN, CDR2 SYDVKM. The CDR3 is 14 amino acids. The CDR3 sequence: CASSPPHRQSEQYF.

The CDR3 region is CSVEDQRGTHNEQFF. V gene TRBV29-1 combines with J gene TRBJ2-1; absent DNA, TCRdb's TRBD2 call cannot be checked. Germline V gene lookup returns CDR1 SQVTM and CDR2 ANQGSEA. CDR3 length equals 15 residues.

The V call is TRBV20-1, the J call TRBJ2-7; TCRdb designates TRBD1, a call that cannot be tested without DNA. This CDR3 is 13 amino acids long. Germline values: CDR1 DFQATT, CDR2 SNEGSKA (reference sequence). The CDR3: CSAPTDDPYEQYF.

The chain has TRBV5-1 and TRBJ2-7. Per germline, CDR1 SGHRS and CDR2 YFSETQ. This CDR3 spans 16 amino acids. CDR3 sequence: CASSLGGAQVVYEQYF.

CDR3 region: CATRRGSRTEAFF. The V call is TRBV6-5, the J call TRBJ1-1. CDR3 size: 13 residues. CDR1 and CDR2 from the germline V gene are MNHEY and SVGAGI.

The chain is built from TRBV5-6 and TRBJ1-2; the TCRdb call, TRBD1, lacks DNA for checking. The CDR3 consists of 12 residues. CDR1 and CDR2 from the germline V gene are SGHDT and YYEEEE. The CDR3 sequence: CASSDGTDGYTF.

The chain links TRBV28 to TRBJ2-7; the TCRdb call, TRBD1, lacks DNA for checking. This CDR3 comprises 14 residues. Looked up from germline, CDR1 is MDHEN and CDR2 is SYDVKM. Here the CDR3 reads CASSLRGNTYEQYF.

V is TRBV12-3 or TRBV12-4 and J is TRBJ2-7; TCRdb's D gene call, TRBD1, goes unchecked for lack of DNA. The CDR3 is 14 amino acids. The CDR3: CASSFGTGGEGKYF.

CDR3 sequence reads: CASSLAWQPYEQYF. The rearrangement uses TRBV5-1 and TRBJ2-7. CDR1 and CDR2 (germline): SGHRS, YFSETQ. There are 14 residues in the CDR3.

The chain joins TRBV6-1 to TRBJ2-1; lacking DNA, the TRBD1 call made by TCRdb goes unchecked. Germline V CDR1 and CDR2: MNHNS, SASEGT. The CDR3 loop spans 15 amino acids. CDR3 sequence reads: CASSEAETGGYEQFF.

The chain joins TRBV6-5 to TRBJ2-4; TCRdb reports TRBD1, a call that lacks DNA to check it against. Germline V lookup: CDR1 MNHEY, CDR2 SVGAGI. The CDR3 runs 20 residues. CDR3 in amino acids: CASSYKGTGVNWGAKNIQYF.

This rearrangement joins TRBV7-2 to TRBJ2-7; the D call from TCRdb, TRBD1, cannot be confirmed without DNA. This CDR3 spans 14 amino acids. Germline assignment: CDR1 SGHTA and CDR2 FQGNSA. The CDR3 reads CASSSGGALYEQYF.

This chain joins TRBV15 and TRBJ1-3; there is no DNA to check the TCRdb D call of TRBD1. Germline V gene lookup returns CDR1 LNHNV and CDR2 YYDKDF (reference sequence). The CDR3 extends over 15 amino acids. The CDR3 region is CATSARTGTGNTIYF.

The V call is TRBV15, the J call TRBJ2-7; without DNA, the TCRdb call of TRBD1 cannot be checked. The CDR3 has 15 amino acids. CDR1 is LNHNV, CDR2 YYDKDF, per germline (reference sequence). This CDR3 reads CATSRDGGGSYEQYF.